The table lists the clone carrying this T cell receptor beta chain with a count of one. Its target is unknown. Only in-frame clones appear in the TCRdb table, and some are missing; sequencing was by immunoSEQ multiplex PCR. The sample records about 140,000 clones, approximately 89% being singletons. This entry comes from a study of T cell responses to AZD1222 COVID-19 vaccine. Study overall: Pooled samples include second doses given at about 4 or 12 weeks.

This CDR3 has 16 amino acids. Germline V gives CDR1 SGHAT, CDR2 FQNNGV. Between the trimmed V and J ends, which lost 5 bases and 2 bases, there was a span of 16 bases. The study's findings and limits: Close to half of spike-specific TCRs reportedly recognize unmutated variant regions. There were mostly white British donors and more females than males, and clonal diversity was possibly underestimated. Only a handful of AZD1222 recipients tested seropositive at baseline.

The sample was peripheral blood, taken on day 0 of AZD1222 vaccination. V and J are TRBV11-2 and TRBJ2-1; D remains unclear. This TCR was recovered from an adult in good health. For the CDR3, the DNA is TGTGCCAGCAGCGTCCTCCGTGAAGGGCCCTACAATGAGCAGTTCTTC. This sequence encodes CASSVLREGPYNEQFF.